The T cell receptor beta chain under discussion was sequenced for a study of blood T cell repertoires in COVID-19. The wider study: The United States, Italy and Spain provided the acute and convalescent COVID-19 samples.

This table comes from immunoSEQ multiplex PCR, and its TCRdb copy is limited to in-frame clones, with some not included. The repertoire holds approximately 100,000 clones, with about 86% as singletons. Assignments of participants to cohorts depended upon their own reported clinical history. Sequencing was performed on PBMCs or T cells enriched from blood (not recorded which). This TCR came from a woman aged 45 to 65 who had recovered from COVID-19.

The CDR3 sequence is CASTPSGARSYNEQFF. DNA of the CDR3: TGTGCCAGCACCCCCTCCGGAGCCCGCTCCTACAATGAGCAGTTCTTC. The chain uses TRBV27 and TRBJ2-1; D not certain. The germline CDR1 and CDR2 sequences are MNHEY and SMNVEV (reference sequence). This CDR3 is built from 16 residues. The V and J ends lost 7 bases and 0 bases respectively, with 16 bases between them.